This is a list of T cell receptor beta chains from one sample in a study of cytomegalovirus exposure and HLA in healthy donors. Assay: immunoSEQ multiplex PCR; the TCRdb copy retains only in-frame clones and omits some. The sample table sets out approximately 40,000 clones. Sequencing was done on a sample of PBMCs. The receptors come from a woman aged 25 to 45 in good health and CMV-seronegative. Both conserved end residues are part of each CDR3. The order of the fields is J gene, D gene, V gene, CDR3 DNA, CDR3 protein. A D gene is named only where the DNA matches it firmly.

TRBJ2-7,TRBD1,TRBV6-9,TGTGCCAGCAGTTCGGGACAGCCCTACTCCTACGAGCAGTACTTC,CASSSGQPYSYEQYF
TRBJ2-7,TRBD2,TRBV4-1,TGCGCCAGCAGCCAAGAAGCCGGGACTAGCGGGAGATTGTACGAGCAGTACTTC,CASSQEAGTSGRLYEQYF
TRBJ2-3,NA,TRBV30,TGTGCCTGGTCTGTGACTAGCACAGATACGCAGTATTTT,CAWSVTSTDTQYF
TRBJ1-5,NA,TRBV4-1,TGCGCCAGCAGCCAAGATTGGTTACGGCAGGTCAATCAGCCCCAGCATTTT,CASSQDWLRQVNQPQHF
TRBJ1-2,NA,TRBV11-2,TGTGCCAGCAGCTCCACAGGGAACTATGGCTACACCTTC,CASSSTGNYGYTF
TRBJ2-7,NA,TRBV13,TGTGCCAGCAGCCAGCGGGCCTCCTACGAGCAGTACTTC,CASSQRASYEQYF
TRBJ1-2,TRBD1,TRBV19,TGTGCCAGTAGTAGGGAGACAGGGAACTATGGCTACACCTTC,CASSRETGNYGYTF
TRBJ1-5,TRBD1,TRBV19,TGTGCCAGTAGTCCGACGGGACAGCCGGCGGTGAATCAGCCCCAGCATTTT,CASSPTGQPAVNQPQHF
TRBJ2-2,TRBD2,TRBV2,TGTGCCAGAGGAACGGGAGCGGGGATGAACACCGGGGAGCTGTTTTTT,CARGTGAGMNTGELFF
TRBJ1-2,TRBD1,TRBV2,TGTGCCAGCAGCCGACAGGGGGCGCGAGGCTACACCTTC,CASSRQGARGYTF
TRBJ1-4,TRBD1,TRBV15,TGTGCCACCAGCAGGTCCGACAGGGGTCGTGAAAAACTGTTTTTT,CATSRSDRGREKLFF
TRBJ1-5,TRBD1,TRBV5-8,TGTGCCAGCAGCTTAGGGGACAGGGAGACTCAGCCCCAGCATTTT,CASSLGDRETQPQHF
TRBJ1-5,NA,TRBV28,TGTGCCAGCAGTTTATCGGGTTGGTATCAGCCCCAGCATTTT,CASSLSGWYQPQHF
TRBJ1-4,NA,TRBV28,TGTGCCAGCAGGGAAAGTTTGGGAGGGAATGAAAAACTGTTTTTT,CASRESLGGNEKLFF
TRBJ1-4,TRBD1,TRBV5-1,TGCGCCAGCAGGGATGACAGGGATGGCGAAAAACTGTTTTTT,CASRDDRDGEKLFF
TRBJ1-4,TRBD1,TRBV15,TGTGCCACCACCAAGACAGGGGGTGGTGAAAAACTGTTTTTT,CATTKTGGGEKLFF
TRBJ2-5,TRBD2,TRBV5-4,TGTGCCAGCACCCCCCCTGGTGGTAGCGGGACAGAGACCCAGTACTTC,CASTPPGGSGTETQYF
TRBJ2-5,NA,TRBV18,TGTGCCAGCTCACCACGGGGGGGCGCGGAGACCCAGTACTTC,CASSPRGGAETQYF
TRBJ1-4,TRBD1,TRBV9,TGTGCCAGCAGCCCTCATCAGGGGGCGTCTAATGAAAAACTGTTTTTT,CASSPHQGASNEKLFF
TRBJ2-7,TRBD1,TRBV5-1,TGCGCCAGTGCAACCGGGACAGGGTCCTACGAGCAGTACTTC,CASATGTGSYEQYF
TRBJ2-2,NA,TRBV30,TGTGCCTGGAGTTTGGGGGGGCTAGCCGGGGAGCTGTTTTTT,CAWSLGGLAGELFF
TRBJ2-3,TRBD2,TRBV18,TGTGCCAGCTCACACGGACTAGCGGGAGGTCCCACAGATACGCAGTATTTT,CASSHGLAGGPTDTQYF
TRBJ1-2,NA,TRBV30,TGTGCCTGGAGGTACCTCACGCGGGGGGCCTATGGCTACACCTTC,CAWRYLTRGAYGYTF
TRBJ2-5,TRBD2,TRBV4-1,TGCGCCAGCAGCCAAGGGCAAGAGACTAGCGGGAGACAGACCCAGTACTTC,CASSQGQETSGRQTQYF
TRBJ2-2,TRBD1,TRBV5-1,TGCGCCAGCAGCTTGCGGGGACAGGGGGCGCAAGGCGGGGAGCTGTTTTTT,CASSLRGQGAQGGELFF
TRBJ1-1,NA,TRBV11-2,TGTGCCAGCAGCCTTTACGAGCCCAAGAACACTGAAGCTTTCTTT,CASSLYEPKNTEAFF
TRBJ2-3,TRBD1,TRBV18,TGTGCCAGCTCACAAGGGACAGCCGATAAGCAGTATTTT,CASSQGTADKQYF
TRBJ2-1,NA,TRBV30,TGTGCCTGGAGTCCCTCGACAAAGCCCAATGAGCAGTTCTTC,CAWSPSTKPNEQFF